A selection of T cell receptor beta chains follows, all from one sample in a study of cytomegalovirus exposure and HLA in healthy donors. Sequencing was performed with immunoSEQ multiplex PCR; in TCRdb, only in-frame clones are kept and a portion is missing. This sample has under 100,000 clones; more than 60% occur once, and the top ten carry around 15%. Material for sequencing was PBMCs. The receptors stem from a human donor in good health. Both conserved end residues are part of each CDR3.

V,J,CDR3
TRBV27,TRBJ1-6,CASSFGINSPLHF
TRBV7-9,TRBJ2-7,CASSLLTESSYEQYF
TRBV20-1,TRBJ2-5,CSARDLETQYF
TRBV19,TRBJ1-1,CASKPGQGGTEAFF
TRBV5-6,TRBJ1-1,CASSLVREPYTEAFF
TRBV29-1,TRBJ2-5,CSPGGETQYF
TRBV4-3,TRBJ2-7,CASSQEGLGYEQYF
TRBV7-9,TRBJ1-4,CASSLGLTNEKLFF
TRBV6-1,TRBJ1-1,CASSDRERFAEAFF
TRBV19,TRBJ1-1,CATSLGQGAFGLTEAFF
TRBV27,TRBJ1-2,CASSLQGNAYGYTF
TRBV7-6,TRBJ2-2,CASRVGGDRTGELFF
TRBV4-1,TRBJ2-3,CASSPTVTQISTDTQYF
TRBV30,TRBJ2-5,CAWSVDPSGEETQYF
TRBV6-5,TRBJ2-7,CASSIPPGSEQYF
TRBV19,TRBJ2-7,CASSRVTGNSYEQYF
TRBV5-4,TRBJ1-1,CASSGPGQGENTEAFF
TRBV4-1,TRBJ2-7,CASSQSSGGPYEQYF
TRBV6-4,TRBJ2-2,CASSAVAGSPPGTGELFF
TRBV7-6,TRBJ1-1,CASSPGQGMTEAFF
TRBV6-5,TRBJ2-7,CASSRQGTYEQYF
TRBV6-6,TRBJ1-2,CASSLSRQGRGYPF
TRBV7-9,TRBJ2-7,CSSSLVVTSGGSEQYF
TRBV30,TRBJ2-3,CAWSSGNTDTQYF
TRBV19,TRBJ1-2,CASSRGQGTSNYGYTF
TRBV13,TRBJ2-5,CASSLLGTSGGSQETQYF
TRBV30,TRBJ2-2,CAWRLAGALRGELFF
TRBV19,TRBJ2-3,CASSPTALGDTQYF
TRBV2,TRBJ1-5,CASSGQGRSNQPQHF
TRBV6-1,TRBJ1-2,CASSEWTGGKGYTF
TRBV2,TRBJ2-7,CASSLEIYEQYF
TRBV27,TRBJ1-5,CASRDKYSNQPQHF
TRBV5-1,TRBJ2-1,CASSSDSPSDEQFF
TRBV18,TRBJ2-2,CASSPTLGGMNTGELFF
TRBV7-2,TRBJ2-1,CASSLTLVAVLYNEQFF
TRBV7-9,TRBJ2-3,CASSSPPDNRDTQYF
TRBV5-1,TRBJ2-2,CASSLEGQVNTGELFF
TRBV4-3,TRBJ2-5,CASSQAAPQPGETQYF
TRBV5-1,TRBJ2-5,CASSYLAGAEETQYF
TRBV7-8,TRBJ2-7,CASSRSYEQYF
TRBV4-1,TRBJ2-3,CASSQDRGGSTDTQYF
TRBV2,TRBJ2-7,CARGQGKYEQYF
TRBV5-6,TRBJ2-5,CASSFGYRGQETQYF
TRBV15,TRBJ1-6,CATSRTGTDNSPLHF
TRBV9,TRBJ1-3,CASSVDFSGNTIYF